The T cell receptor beta chain under discussion was sequenced for a study of beta chain features in type 1 diabetes. General study results and limits: All four CD4+ subsets of Type 1 diabetes patients contained TCRB CDR3s that were moderately but significantly shorter. Reads derived from cDNA could over-represent cells showing high TCR expression.

The sample holds a few counts of this clone. Its specificity is unknown. There are 13 residues in the CDR3. V was clipped by 2 bases and J by 5 bases, with 7 bases between them. CDR1 is MGHDK and CDR2 is SYGVNS in the germline V gene. Every isolated RNA sample was fully reverse transcribed, so sequencing captured expressed TCRB transcripts. Profiled with immunoSEQ multiplex PCR; TCRdb holds only in-frame clones, not every one. The table records a few hundred thousand clones, 16% of them present only once. The J gene is TRBJ1-5, the V gene TRBV25-1; D is undetermined. The sample consisted of naive CD4+ T cells from blood. This TCR derives from a man in his thirties or forties with type 1 diabetes. The CDR3 reads CASSEDGYQPQHF. DNA for the CDR3: TGTGCCAGCAGTGAAGATGGTTATCAGCCCCAGCATTTT.